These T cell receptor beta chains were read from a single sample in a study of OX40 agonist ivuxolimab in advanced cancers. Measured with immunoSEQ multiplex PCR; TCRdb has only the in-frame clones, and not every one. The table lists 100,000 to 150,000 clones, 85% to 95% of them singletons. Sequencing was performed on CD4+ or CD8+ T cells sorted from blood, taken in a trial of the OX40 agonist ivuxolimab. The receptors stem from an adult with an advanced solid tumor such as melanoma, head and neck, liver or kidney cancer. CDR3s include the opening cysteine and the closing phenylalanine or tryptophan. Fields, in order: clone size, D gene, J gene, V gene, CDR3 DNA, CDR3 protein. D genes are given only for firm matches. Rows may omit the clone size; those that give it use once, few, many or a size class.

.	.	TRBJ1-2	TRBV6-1	TGTGCCAGCAGCGGAGACGGGGGCGGCTATGGCTACACCTTC	CASSGDGGGYGYTF
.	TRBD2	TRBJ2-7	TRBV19	TGTGCCAGTAGTATAGCGGCTAGCGGAGGGTCCTACGAGCAGTACTTC	CASSIAASGGSYEQYF
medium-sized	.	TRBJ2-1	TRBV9	TGTGCCAGCAGCGTAGATTTTGCGGGGTCTAGTGGTGAGCAGTTCTTC	CASSVDFAGSSGEQFF
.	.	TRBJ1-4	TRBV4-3	TGCGCCAGCAGCCATGGCATGGGGGGAGGTCGTGAAAAACTGTTTTTT	CASSHGMGGGREKLFF
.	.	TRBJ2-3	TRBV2	TGTGCCAGCAGACCCCGGGAGAGCACAGATACGCAGTATTTT	CASRPRESTDTQYF
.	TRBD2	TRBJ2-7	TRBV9	TGTGCCAGCAGCCCCCCTCCAGCGGGAGGTAGCTACGAGCAGTACTTC	CASSPPPAGGSYEQYF
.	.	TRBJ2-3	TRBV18	TGTGCCAGCTCACCACTGGCAGGCAGCACAGATACGCAGTATTTT	CASSPLAGSTDTQYF
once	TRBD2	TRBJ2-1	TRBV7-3	TGTGCCAGCAGCCTAAAGCACCTAGCGGGAAGCCACATCTACAATGAGCAGTTCTTC	CASSLKHLAGSHIYNEQFF
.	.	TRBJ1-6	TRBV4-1	TGCGCCGCCAGCCAGCCGATGGGTTCTTTCCCCCTCCACTTT	CAASQPMGSFPLHF
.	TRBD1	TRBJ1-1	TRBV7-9	TGTGCCAGCAGCTTAAAGGACAGGGTGAACACTGAAGCTTTCTTT	CASSLKDRVNTEAFF
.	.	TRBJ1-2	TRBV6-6	TGTGCCAGCAGTTACTCGACCGAAGCTAACTATGGCTACACCTTC	CASSYSTEANYGYTF
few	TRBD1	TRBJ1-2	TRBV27	TGTGCCAGCAGTCCCTACAGGGGGCTGGGTGACTATGGCTACACCTTC	CASSPYRGLGDYGYTF
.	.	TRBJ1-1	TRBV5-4	TGTGCCAGCAGCTTGAGCCGCACGGGGGGAAACACTGAAGCTTTCTTT	CASSLSRTGGNTEAFF
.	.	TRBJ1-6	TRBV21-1	TGTGCCAGCAGCGGCTTCGACAGGAGCTCCTATAATTCACCCCTCCACTTT	CASSGFDRSSYNSPLHF
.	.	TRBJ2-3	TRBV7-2	TGTGCCAGCAGCATGGACTGGACAGAAGATACGCAGTATTTT	CASSMDWTEDTQYF
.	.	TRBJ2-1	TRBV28	TGTGCCAGCAGGGTTGAGGCGGGACTCTCCTACAATGAGCAGTTCTTC	CASRVEAGLSYNEQFF
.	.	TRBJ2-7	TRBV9	TGTGCCAGCAGCCCTCTCGAGGGCAGAGCCGCCTACGAGCAGTACTTC	CASSPLEGRAAYEQYF
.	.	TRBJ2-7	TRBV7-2	TGTGCCAGCAGCCCATCCTACAGCCTAACCTACGAGCAGTACTTC	CASSPSYSLTYEQYF
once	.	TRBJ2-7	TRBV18	TGTGCCAGCTCACCAATAAGCGAGCAGTACTTC	CASSPISEQYF
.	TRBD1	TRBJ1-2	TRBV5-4	TGTGCCAGCAGCTTAGACAGGGCGGACTATGGCTACACCTTC	CASSLDRADYGYTF
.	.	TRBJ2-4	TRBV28	TGTGCCAGCAAAACTTCCGGGACAAAAAACATTCAGTACTTC	CASKTSGTKNIQYF
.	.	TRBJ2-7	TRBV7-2	TGTGCCAGCAGCTTCGACAGCTACGAGCAGTACTTC	CASSFDSYEQYF
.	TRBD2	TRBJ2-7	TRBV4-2	TGTGCCAGCAGCCAAGAGTTACTAGCGGGATTAACGGGGTCCTACGAGCAGTACTTC	CASSQELLAGLTGSYEQYF
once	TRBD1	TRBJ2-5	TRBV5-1	TGCGCCAGCAGCTTGGCGGGACAGGGGCGGGAGACCCAGTACTTC	CASSLAGQGRETQYF
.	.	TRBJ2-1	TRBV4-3	TGCGCCAGCAGCCATGCGACTCGGAGCAATGAGCAGTTCTTC	CASSHATRSNEQFF
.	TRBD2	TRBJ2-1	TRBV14	TGTGCCAGCAGCCAGACGAAAACTAGCGGGCCCAATGAGCAGTTCTTC	CASSQTKTSGPNEQFF
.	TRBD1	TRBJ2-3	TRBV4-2	TGTGCCAGCAGCCAACAGGGACAGGGGGCAGATACGCAGTATTTT	CASSQQGQGADTQYF
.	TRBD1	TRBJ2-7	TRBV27	TGTGCCAGCAGTTCCGGACAGGGATGGCCAGAAGAGCAGTACTTC	CASSSGQGWPEEQYF
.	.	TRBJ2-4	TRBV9	TGTGCCAGCAGCGTAGCTAGTGGCTTTAGCCCAAACATTCAGTACTTC	CASSVASGFSPNIQYF
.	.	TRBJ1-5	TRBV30	TGTGCCTGGAGTGTAGGGCAGGGTATGCATTTT	CAWSVGQGMHF
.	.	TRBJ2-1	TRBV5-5	TGTGCCAGCAGCTTGGAGGGAAGCTCCTACAATGAGCAGTTCTTC	CASSLEGSSYNEQFF
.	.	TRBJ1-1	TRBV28	TGTGCCAGCAGTTTGAAATACAAGGGGGGCACTGAAGCTTTCTTT	CASSLKYKGGTEAFF
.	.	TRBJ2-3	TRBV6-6	TGTGCCAGCAGTTACTCGTTCGGCACAGATACGCAGTATTTT	CASSYSFGTDTQYF
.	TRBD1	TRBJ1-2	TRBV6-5	TGTGCCAGCAGTTACGGAGCAGGGGGAGGGAATGGCTACACCTTC	CASSYGAGGGNGYTF
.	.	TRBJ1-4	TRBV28	TGTGCCAGCAGAACAGGGTCGGCTGAAAAACTGTTTTTT	CASRTGSAEKLFF
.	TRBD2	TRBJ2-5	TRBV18	TGTGCCAGCTCACCTTCCGGACCGGGAGGCCAAGAGACCCAGTACTTC	CASSPSGPGGQETQYF
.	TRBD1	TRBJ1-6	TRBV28	TGTGCCAGCACCAGGACAGGGGAAGCTCGGGCACCCCTCCACTTT	CASTRTGEARAPLHF
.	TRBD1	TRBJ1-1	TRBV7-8	TGTGCCAGCAGCTCACGGACAGGGAACACTGAAGCTTTCTTT	CASSSRTGNTEAFF
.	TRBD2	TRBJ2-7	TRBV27	TGTGCCAGCAGTTTTGGGCAGGGACTATCCGAGCAGTACTTC	CASSFGQGLSEQYF
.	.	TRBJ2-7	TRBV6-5	TGTGCCAGCAGGATAGACACAACCTACGAGCAGTACTTC	CASRIDTTYEQYF
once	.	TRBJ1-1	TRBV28	TGTGCCAGCAACCTACCCAGGGGCGGTGAAGCTTTCTTT	CASNLPRGGEAFF
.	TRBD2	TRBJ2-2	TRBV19	TGTGCCAGTAAGACAACGGGAGGCAGGACCGGGGAGCTGTTTTTT	CASKTTGGRTGELFF
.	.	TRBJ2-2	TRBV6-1	TGTGCCAGCAGTGTCAGGCCCGGGGAGCTGTTTTTT	CASSVRPGELFF
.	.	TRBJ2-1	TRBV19	TGTGCCAGTAGTATCCCCGCGGTGGGCTCCTACAATGAGCAGTTCTTC	CASSIPAVGSYNEQFF
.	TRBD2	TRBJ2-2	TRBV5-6	TGTGCCAGCAGCTTGGTAGGCGGGAGCCCCACCGGGGAGCTGTTTTTT	CASSLVGGSPTGELFF
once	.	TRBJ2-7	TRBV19	TGTGCCAGTAGTACCCGGTGGGGGGATTCTCGCGAGCAGTACTTC	CASSTRWGDSREQYF
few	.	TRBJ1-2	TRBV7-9	TGTGCCAGCAGCATTGGGGACAACTACACCTTC	CASSIGDNYTF